The 23 T cell receptor beta chains in this list originate from one sample, sequenced in a study of shared clonotypes between healthy human individuals. TCRdb's copy holds only in-frame clones and misses some; the assay was immunoSEQ multiplex PCR. The sample holds a few million clones, approximately 93% seen once. The source material was naive CD4+ T cells from PBMCs. The subset is: CD45RA+ positively selected. The receptors were sampled from a young man in good health. Some clones in this sample may be carry-over from other donors' samples.

The chain uses TRBV5-4 and TRBJ2-5; the D gene is possibly TRBD2 (5 bases). V dropped 7 bases and J dropped 4 bases, with 17 bases sitting between them. This CDR3 region has 14 residues. Germline V lookup: CDR1 SGHNT, CDR2 YYREEE (reference sequence). In DNA form, the CDR3 reads TGTGCCAGCGGAACTACGCTAGCAAGAGAGACCCAGTACTTC. This codes for CASGTTLARETQYF.

The rearrangement joins TRBV6-5 to TRBJ2-7, with 7 positions matching TRBD1. Losses at the gene ends were 6 bases for V and 6 bases for J; bases not matched to a gene: 14. The CDR3 extends over 15 amino acids. The germline gives CDR1 MNHEY, CDR2 SVGAGI. CDR3 sequence (DNA): TGTGCCAGCAGCTCGACGACAGGGCGGCTCACCGAGCAGTACTTC. This encodes CASSSTTGRLTEQYF.

The chain combines TRBV19 with TRBJ2-7; D gene uncertain. The end of the DNA fits TRBJ2-1 better, so the J call may be wrong. From germline, CDR1 is LNHDA and CDR2 SQIVND (reference sequence). The length of the CDR3 is 13 residues. The CDR3 sequence is CASSSLTYNEQFF. CDR3 sequence (DNA): TGTGCCAGTAGTAGCCTAACCTACAATGAGCAGTTCTTC.

This rearrangement joins TRBV2 to TRBJ2-2; no clear D gene. V was clipped by 6 bases and J by 3 bases, with 14 bases between them. The CDR3 spans 15 residues. Per the germline V gene, CDR1 is SNHLY and CDR2 is FYNNEI. CDR3 sequence: CASSPAVFDTGELFF. Here the CDR3 DNA reads TGTGCCAGCAGCCCCGCCGTATTCGACACCGGGGAGCTGTTTTTT.

The J gene is TRBJ2-1, the V gene TRBV7-8; the match to TRBD1 covers 7 bases. J gave up 4 bases and V 6 bases, and 3 bases lay outside the gene matches. This CDR3 is 13 amino acids long. Germline loops: CDR1 SGHVS, CDR2 FQNEAQ. In DNA, the CDR3 is TGTGCCAGCAGAGGACAGGTATACAATGAGCAGTTCTTC. This encodes CASRGQVYNEQFF.

This clone was detected only once. The V call is TRBV5-4, the J call TRBJ1-2; D not resolved. The CDR3 is made up of 14 amino acids. The ends were cut back, 1 base at V and 0 bases at J, with 7 bases in the middle. Germline V CDR1 and CDR2: SGHNT, YYREEE (reference sequence). CDR3 protein: CASSLRGTNYGYTF. Here the CDR3 DNA reads TGTGCCAGCAGCTTGCGGGGAACTAACTATGGCTACACCTTC.

V and J are TRBV18 and TRBJ1-1; D remains unclear. With 2 bases removed from V and 1 base from J, the gap between germline ends came to 14 bases. This CDR3 spans 16 amino acids. From germline, CDR1 is KGHSH and CDR2 LQKENI. The CDR3 DNA is TGTGCCAGCTCACCAAACCCCACACTGGAGAACACTGAAGCTTTCTTT. Translating it yields CASSPNPTLENTEAFF. The complete variable domain, with remaining parts taken from reference TRBV18 and TRBJ1-1, reads NAGVMQNPRHLVRRRGQEARLRCSPMKGHSHVYWYRQLPEEGLKFMVYLQKENIIDESGMPKERFSAEFPKEGPSILRIQQVVRGDSAAYFCASSPNPTLENTEAFFGQGTRLTVV.

The chain uses TRBV7-6 and TRBJ1-2, with a weak D call TRBD1 (6 bases). The ends were cut back, 3 bases at V and 8 bases at J, with 16 bases in the middle. This CDR3 is 14 amino acids long. The germline V gene has CDR1 SGHVS and CDR2 FNYEAQ. The CDR3 region is CASSFLSSGAGYTF. CDR3 DNA: TGTGCCAGCAGCTTCTTGTCATCAGGGGCGGGCTACACCTTC.

The V and J genes are TRBV29-1 and TRBJ2-7, with TRBD2 matching 8 bases. CDR1 is SQVTM and CDR2 is ANQGSEA in the germline V gene. Trimming at V came to 7 bases and at J to 7 bases, leaving 9 bases not matched to a gene. CDR3 length equals 12 residues. The CDR3: CSANSGTTEQYF. The CDR3 coding sequence is TGCAGCGCAAATAGCGGGACCACGGAGCAGTACTTC.

The chain uses TRBV7-9 and TRBJ2-1; no firm D call. Germline lookup yields CDR1 SEHNR and CDR2 FQNEAQ (reference sequence). V dropped 5 bases and J dropped 8 bases, with 13 bases sitting between them. CDR3 length equals 13 residues. The CDR3 sequence: CASSRVRVDEQFF. CDR3 in DNA: TGTGCCAGCAGCCGAGTACGGGTTGATGAGCAGTTCTTC.

This chain uses TRBV28 with TRBJ2-1; maybe TRBD2 (5 bases). Germline assignment: CDR1 MDHEN and CDR2 SYDVKM. This CDR3 has 16 residues. V gave up 5 bases and J gave up 2 bases, with 16 bases separating them. CDR3 in amino acids: CASSTRLAEAYNEQFF. CDR3 sequence (DNA): TGTGCCAGCAGTACTCGTCTAGCAGAAGCCTACAATGAGCAGTTCTTC.

The J gene is TRBJ1-1, the V gene TRBV2, with D possibly being TRBD1 (5 bases). Germline loops: CDR1 SNHLY, CDR2 FYNNEI. The ends were cut back, 4 bases at V and 5 bases at J, with 14 bases in the middle. The CDR3 contains 14 residues. Here the CDR3 DNA reads TGTGCCAGCAGTGCGGGGTCAGGGAGGACTGAAGCTTTCTTT. It specifies CASSAGSGRTEAFF.

The chain employs TRBV14 and TRBJ1-2; 11 nucleotides match TRBD1. The J segment lost 2 bases and the V segment lost 4 bases, leaving 3 bases of the junction unmatched. CDR1 is SGHDN and CDR2 is FVKESK in the germline V gene. The CDR3 runs 15 residues. The CDR3 region is CASSPWTGGNYGYTF. The CDR3 nucleotides are TGTGCCAGCAGCCCGTGGACAGGGGGCAACTATGGCTACACCTTC.

The rearrangement links TRBV28 to TRBJ2-3; TRBD2 matches at 15 bases. CDR3 length: 18 residues. The germline V gene has CDR1 MDHEN and CDR2 SYDVKM. V lost 2 bases, J lost 5 bases, and 8 bases stayed unmatched. The CDR3 region is CASSLVWTSGRAGDTQYF. The CDR3 bases are TGTGCCAGCAGTTTAGTGTGGACTAGCGGGAGGGCGGGAGATACGCAGTATTTT.

V is TRBV6-5 and J is TRBJ2-5, with 8 bases identical to TRBD1. Trimming at V came to 2 bases and at J to 7 bases, leaving 3 bases not matched to a gene. The germline V gene has CDR1 MNHEY and CDR2 SVGAGI. The CDR3 is made up of 13 amino acids. The CDR3, as DNA: TGTGCCAGCAGTTACGGGGACAGGACGACCCAGTACTTC. The encoded protein is CASSYGDRTTQYF.

This clone was recorded once. The chain couples TRBV30 to TRBJ2-1; D remains ambiguous. The V and J ends lost 3 bases and 3 bases respectively, with 6 bases between them. CDR1 is GTSNPN, CDR2 SVGIG, per germline (reference sequence). CDR3 length: 12 residues. CDR3 nucleotides: TGTGCCTGGAGGGGCAACTACAATGAGCAGTTCTTC. The encoded protein is CAWRGNYNEQFF.

The V gene is TRBV28, the J gene TRBJ2-2; D is perhaps TRBD1 (5 bases). Trimming stripped 2 bases from V and 0 bases from J, with 7 bases between. Germline V lookup: CDR1 MDHEN, CDR2 SYDVKM. The CDR3 covers 15 residues. DNA for the CDR3: TGTGCCAGCAGTTTAACACAGGCGAACACCGGGGAGCTGTTTTTT. Its translation is CASSLTQANTGELFF.

Written as DNA, the CDR3 is TGTGCCAGCAGTCTCGAGGGAGGCGGCGGAGGCATTCAGTACTTC. This gives the protein CASSLEGGGGGIQYF. This sequence joins TRBV2 and TRBJ2-4; possibly TRBD2 for D (6 bases). Trimming left V 5 bases short and J 9 bases short, with 20 bases between. The CDR3 sequence is 15 residues long. CDR1 and CDR2 from the germline V gene are SNHLY and FYNNEI.

This clone was seen once. The V gene is TRBV5-6, the J gene TRBJ1-1; 8 bases fit TRBD1. CDR3 length equals 16 residues. Looked up from germline, CDR1 is SGHDT and CDR2 is YYEEEE. J was trimmed by 4 bases and V by 3 bases; bases with no gene match: 11. CDR3 sequence: CASSSTTGVESTEAFF. The CDR3 DNA reads as TGTGCCAGCAGCTCGACGACAGGGGTAGAGAGCACTGAAGCTTTCTTT.

As DNA, the CDR3 is TGTGCCAGCAGCTTAGTGGTAGCTAACTATGGCTACACCTTC. Protein sequence: CASSLVVANYGYTF. The chain combines TRBV7-2 with TRBJ1-2; no firm D call. Germline CDR1 SGHTA, CDR2 FQGNSA. The CDR3 has 14 residues. Trimming stripped 1 base from V and 0 bases from J, with 6 bases between. The full variable domain, with the rest looked up from reference TRBV7-2 and TRBJ1-2, is GAGVSQSPSNKVTEKGKDVELRCDPISGHTALYWYRQSLGQGLEFLIYFQGNSAPDKSGLPSDRFSAERTGGSVSTLTIQRTQQEDSAVYLCASSLVVANYGYTFGSGTRLTVV.

The rearrangement joins TRBV10-3 to TRBJ1-2, with D perhaps matching TRBD1 (6 bases). Trimming took off 4 bases at V and 9 bases at J, with 15 bases between the two ends. Germline V gene data show CDR1 as ENHRY and CDR2 as SYGVKD. This CDR3 contains 13 residues. CDR3 protein: CAISGSGGLSYTF. CDR3 sequence (DNA): TGTGCCATCAGTGGTAGTGGGGGCCTGAGCTACACCTTC.

The CDR3 here is CASSLGPGQGYEQYF. Written as DNA, the CDR3 is TGTGCCAGCTCACTAGGACCGGGACAGGGGTACGAGCAGTACTTC. This chain joins TRBV18 and TRBJ2-7, with TRBD1 identical over 10 bases. The CDR3 covers 15 residues. The trim removed 4 bases at V and 4 bases at J, leaving 7 bases unmatched. Germline V gene lookup returns CDR1 KGHSH and CDR2 LQKENI.

The chain carries TRBV9 and TRBJ2-6, with 12 nucleotides matching TRBD2. Germline-derived CDR1 and CDR2 are SGDLS and YYNGEE. J lost 1 base, V lost 2 bases, and 1 base had no gene match. The CDR3 contains 17 residues. The CDR3 is CASSVGLAGSGANVLTF. The CDR3 DNA reads as TGTGCCAGCAGCGTTGGACTAGCGGGATCTGGGGCCAACGTCCTGACTTTC.